Sequencing of this TCR beta chain was carried out in a study of shared clonotypes between healthy human individuals (dated by TCRdb to the early 2020s). With regard to the full study: A couple of women and three men aged 18 to 49 years were included in the cohort. For each donor, CD4 naive and CD4 memory were each given three plates, CD8 naive was given two plates, and CD8 memory was given one plate. The study deeply sequenced blood TCR repertoires of several healthy adults to estimate repertoire size and the extent of clonotype sharing between individuals. Libraries were prepared and TCR repertoires were sequenced by different laboratories using diverse techniques, in order to increase sequencing depth and limit assay-specific biases. Per donor, leukapheresis produced somewhere between about 0.9 and 9 billion PBMCs. On the study overall, not on this receptor specifically: The genetic and exposure-history diversity represented was limited by the small number of donors. Sampling was limited to blood, and TCR repertoires in tissue likely differ from TCR repertoires in blood. Clonotypes shared by all four sorted-subset donors showed higher generation probabilities than non-shared clonotypes. Even with the large sequencing depth, rarefaction of the sorted-subset datasets indicated that sequencing was incomplete. Larger estimated clonotype richness was generally found for naive subsets than for memory subsets. Pairwise subsampling indicated that sequencing depth was expected to affect the degree of clonotype sharing among donors. About 5% of naive CD4, 3.5% of naive CD8, approximately 2.2% of memory CD4, and about 0.4% of memory CD8 clonotypes were shared across several donors.

V and J are truncated by 2 bases and 4 bases respectively, leaving an intervening sequence of 14 bases. As encoded in the germline V gene (reference sequence), CDR1 is SEHNR while CDR2 is FQNEAQ. Its CDR3 holds 15 amino acids, cysteine through phenylalanine. Of the read, only the CDR3 DNA is kept; its 45 bases are in frame from base 1. This clone was detected a few times. Which antigen it targets is not known. No base quality information exists; no much larger clone differs at one position. TCR CDR3 regions were amplified from genomic DNA by multiplex PCR using the deep immunoSEQ assay. Genomic DNA extracted from each cell subset was distributed evenly over all wells of several immunoSEQ 96-well plates, and each plate served as one replicate. Each replicate PCR for sorted subsets received 200 ng genomic DNA, equal to roughly 29,000 T cell genomes. The purified libraries were quantified using a Qubit 3.0 fluorometer, sized with a Bioanalyzer 2100, and then quantified again using the KAPA Library Quantification kit. Every immunoSEQ 96-well plate was sequenced on a dedicated single-read 150-cycle Illumina NextSeq 550 flow cell. As for the original processing: Because the immunoSEQ output held only junctional sequences and lacked quality scores, the filtering could not match the filtering applied to full-length reads. Sequences were annotated with PyIR, a Python wrapper for IgBLAST v1.9, and V/J genes and CDR3 were assigned using IMGT germline references. Reads with weak V/J assignments (E-value above 1e-6), missing CDR3, stop codons, out-of-frame junctions, or ambiguous translated residues were removed. A V3J clonotype was defined by an identical inferred V gene, J gene, and CDR3 amino acid sequence. To compute the percentage overlap between repertoires, the number of shared unique clonotypes was divided by the size of the smaller repertoire. Richness of each repertoire was evaluated using RTK rarefaction, the Chao1 estimator, and Recon v2.1 estimates of unobserved clonotypes. OLGA was used to compute generation probabilities for all TCRbeta clonotypes that the gDNA method yielded from a handful of donors. TCRdb took this table from immuneACCESS and kept in-frame rearrangements with V and J called. Such tables lack part of the clones; where checked against another copy, unresolved V genes explain under half of the gap, and the rest is unexplained. The V and J calls and the clone size are those of that table, but D and trimming were determined from the DNA. For this sample the table gives over 850,000 clones, of which approximately 80% were detected only once. The ten largest clones represent approximately 0.52% of the sample.

The donors were healthy, HIV-negative adults with no recently reported acute infections or vaccinations. Every donor was a Caucasian adult residing in Nashville, Tennessee, USA. CD4+ T cells were enriched through magnetic negative selection, after which naive cells were positively selected on CD45RA and the remaining negative fraction served as the memory subset. Blood was collected by leukapheresis, and PBMCs were isolated by Ficoll-Histopaque density gradient centrifugation and then cryopreserved in liquid nitrogen vapor phase. Analytical flow cytometry was used to check the purity and quantity of each magnetically sorted T cell population. Each sorted fraction had its genomic DNA isolated and then quantified by UV absorbance on a Nanodrop 2000c.

The sample taken for sequencing was memory CD4+ T cells from PBMCs. The cell subset or site label corresponds to: CD45RA-negative fraction. This sequence uses TRBV7-9 and TRBJ1-2; TRBD1 is possibly the D segment (5 matching bases). The clonotype comes from a man aged 18 to 29 in good health. Some clones in this sample may be carry-over from other donors' samples. The CDR3 protein: CASSLSLGDSYGYTF. The DNA sequence follows: TGTGCCAGCAGCTTATCCCTGGGGGATAGCTATGGCTACACCTTC. The entire variable domain, with the stretches around the CDR3 drawn from the reference TRBV7-9 and TRBJ1-2 proteins, is DTGVSQNPRHKITKRGQNVTFRCDPISEHNRLYWYRQTLGQGPEFLTYFQNEAQLEKSRLLSDRFSAERPKGSFSTLEIQRTEQGDSAMYLCASSLSLGDSYGYTFGSGTRLTVV.